This T cell receptor (beta chain) was identified during a study of early T cells in non-severe SARS-CoV-2 infection. Across the study: Chains from this unsorted whole-blood bulk RNA could not be paired.

This clonotype was observed at least ten times. Individual cDNA molecules carried attached unique molecular identifiers. TCRdb reanalysed the 5' RACE reads using MiXCR and keeps one entry per CDR3 protein. The table lists roughly 88,000 distinct CDR3 sequences, around 15% of them singletons, with under 8% in the top ten. Germline V gene data show CDR1 as MDHEN and CDR2 as SYDVKM. Between the trimmed V and J ends, which lost 2 bases and 6 bases, there was a span of 5 bases. This CDR3 region has 11 residues. Sequencing was carried out using whole blood. The chain carries TRBV28 and TRBJ2-7; D not resolved. This clonotype was sampled from an adult who was a healthcare worker with PCR-confirmed SARS-CoV-2 infection or an uninfected control (not recorded which). CDR3 sequence: CASSLRSEQYF. DNA for the CDR3: TGTGCCAGCAGTTTAAGGAGCGAGCAGTACTTC.